The clone carrying this T cell receptor (beta chain) has only a few counts. Those enrolled in Seattle joined during active infection and were followed longitudinally afterward. These data belong to a study of blood T cell repertoires in COVID-19. CDR1 and CDR2 from the germline V gene are SGHTA and FQGNSA. This CDR3 has 15 residues. Losses at the gene ends were 5 bases for V and 8 bases for J; bases not matched to a gene: 6. Assay: immunoSEQ multiplex PCR; the TCRdb copy retains only in-frame clones and omits some. The sample gives about 58,000 clones, approximately 75% of which show up once; under 35% is in the top ten.

Source material: peripheral blood. This TCR was recovered from a man in his sixties with COVID-19, enrolled during active disease. The chain links TRBV7-2 to TRBJ2-2; 12 bases align to TRBD2. The CDR3 DNA is TGTGCCAGCAGCCCGGGACTAGCGGGTAGGGGGGAGCTGTTTTTT. Encoded protein: CASSPGLAGRGELFF.